This entry features one T cell receptor beta chain sequence. The data were obtained in a study of CD8 T cells in ankylosing spondylitis. TCR beta libraries were made by quantitative 5'-RACE with molecular barcodes. TCRdb redid the calling of the 5' RACE reads with MiXCR, one entry per CDR3 protein. The data show approximately 140,000 distinct CDR3 sequences, around 45% seen once. CDR3 length: 12 residues. The V gene's germline CDR1 is SGHAT and CDR2 FQNNGV. Trimming removed 5 bases from V and 2 bases from J, with 5 bases in between. The sample taken for sequencing was synovial fluid, either unsorted or a sorted T cell fraction (not recorded which). The J gene is TRBJ2-3, the V gene TRBV11-2; no clear D gene. The sequence derives from a male donor with ankylosing spondylitis. CDR3 protein: CASSQDTDTQYF. The CDR3 DNA is TGTGCCAGCAGCCAGGACACAGATACGCAGTATTTT.